Presented here are 29 T cell receptor beta chains from one specimen sequenced in a study of blood T cell repertoires in COVID-19. TCRdb's table, derived via immunoSEQ multiplex PCR, lists solely in-frame clones and lacks some. The table shows approximately 150,000 clones, with 82% occurring only once. Material: PBMCs or T cells enriched from blood (not recorded which). Every receptor here comes from a man in his sixties who had recovered from COVID-19.

This rearrangement joins TRBV28 to TRBJ1-5, with D hard to call. V was trimmed by 7 bases and J by 2 bases, leaving 12 bases between them. Looked up from germline, CDR1 is MDHEN and CDR2 is SYDVKM. The length of the CDR3 is 14 residues. The CDR3 sequence: CASTKLLGNQPQHF. CDR3 nucleotide sequence: TGTGCCAGCACGAAGCTCCTGGGCAATCAGCCCCAGCATTTT.

This chain links TRBV19 with TRBJ2-5, with 11 bases fitting TRBD2. The germline CDR1 and CDR2 sequences are LNHDA and SQIVND (reference sequence). This CDR3 has 17 residues. Germline trimming cut 6 bases from V and 1 base from J; bases unmatched to any gene: 10. DNA of the CDR3: TGTGCCAGTAGCCTTCTAGCGGGGGGACCTATCCAAGAGACCCAGTACTTC. Translation gives CASSLLAGGPIQETQYF.

This chain connects TRBV7-2 to TRBJ2-2, with 7 positions matching TRBD2. V gave up 4 bases and J gave up 4 bases; unmatched junction bases: 9. The CDR3 consists of 16 residues. Germline lookup yields CDR1 SGHTA and CDR2 FQGNSA. The CDR3 loop reads CASSSPRLAVTGELFF. Here the CDR3 DNA reads TGTGCCAGCAGCTCCCCTCGACTAGCCGTCACCGGGGAGCTGTTTTTT.

This clone occurred many times. The V gene is TRBV24-1, the J gene TRBJ2-1, with a weak D call TRBD1 (5 bases). This CDR3 has 15 amino acids. V dropped 3 bases and J dropped 4 bases, with 12 bases sitting between them. CDR1 is KGHDR, CDR2 SFDVKD, per germline. CDR3 DNA sequence: TGTGCCACCAGTGATCGATCGCCAGGGTACAATGAGCAGTTCTTC. Amino acids: CATSDRSPGYNEQFF.

This chain uses TRBV6-5 with TRBJ1-2; 8 nucleotides line up with TRBD1. Unmatched junction bases numbered 5, after V lost 0 bases and J lost 5 bases. The CDR3 has 15 residues. Germline V gives CDR1 MNHEY, CDR2 SVGAGI. DNA for the CDR3: TGTGCCAGCAGTTACTCGGACAGGGTTGGGTATGGCTACACCTTC. Translated, it gives CASSYSDRVGYGYTF.

This chain connects TRBV18 to TRBJ1-2; a possible D gene is TRBD1 (5 bases). Trimming took off 1 base at V and 1 base at J, with 13 bases between the two ends. The germline V gene encodes CDR1 KGHSH and CDR2 LQKENI. The CDR3 runs 16 residues. For the CDR3, the DNA is TGTGCCAGCTCACCACTTCCGGGAGGGGATAACTATGGCTACACCTTC. It is translated as CASSPLPGGDNYGYTF.

The V and J genes are TRBV3-1 (or the pseudogene TRBV3-2) and TRBJ2-1, with 7 positions matching TRBD2. The CDR3 runs 17 residues. Germline CDR1 LGHDT, CDR2 YNNKEL (reference sequence). Trimming at V came to 0 bases and at J to 0 bases, leaving 5 bases not matched to a gene. The CDR3 reads CASSQDPGRSSYNEQFF. The CDR3 DNA follows: TGTGCCAGCAGCCAAGATCCCGGGAGGTCCTCCTACAATGAGCAGTTCTTC.

The J gene is TRBJ2-1, the V gene TRBV7-9; possible D gene TRBD1, 6 bases. V was pared by 5 bases and J by 4 bases, with 15 bases between. The CDR3 consists of 15 residues. Germline lookup yields CDR1 SEHNR and CDR2 FQNEAQ (reference sequence). Here the CDR3 reads CASSPLYQGYNEQFF. The CDR3 coding sequence is TGTGCCAGCAGCCCGTTATACCAGGGGTACAATGAGCAGTTCTTC. Together with reference TRBV7-9 and TRBJ2-1, the CDR3 gives the full variable domain: DTGVSQNPRHKITKRGQNVTFRCDPISEHNRLYWYRQTLGQGPEFLTYFQNEAQLEKSRLLSDRFSAERPKGSFSTLEIQRTEQGDSAMYLCASSPLYQGYNEQFFGPGTRLTVL.

CDR3 sequence reads: CASNTPDSLPDSPLHF. The CDR3 DNA sequence: TGTGCCAGCAATACCCCGGACAGCCTTCCCGATTCACCCCTCCACTTT. The chain is built from TRBV21-1 and TRBJ1-6; the D call in the table, TRBD1, was not verified against the DNA. TRBV21-1 is a listed pseudogene. The CDR3 totals 16 residues.

In this sample, this clone turned up a few times. The V call is TRBV28, the J call TRBJ1-6, with 9 bases fitting TRBD1. The CDR3 has 15 residues. V lost 5 bases, J lost 10 bases, and 9 bases stayed unmatched. Germline CDR1 MDHEN, CDR2 SYDVKM. CDR3: CASSPSTGGFSPLHF. The CDR3 DNA reads as TGTGCCAGCAGTCCCTCGACAGGGGGTTTCTCACCCCTCCACTTT.

The CDR3 sequence: CASNVNQGGGNTEAFF. As DNA, the CDR3 is TGTGCCAGCAACGTTAATCAAGGCGGGGGGAACACTGAAGCTTTCTTT. The V and J genes are TRBV2 and TRBJ1-1, with a weak D call TRBD1 (5 bases). The V gene's germline CDR1 is SNHLY and CDR2 FYNNEI. Trimming took off 7 bases at V and 1 base at J, with 19 bases between the two ends. This CDR3 spans 16 amino acids. Together with reference TRBV2 and TRBJ1-1, the CDR3 gives the full variable domain: EPEVTQTPSHQVTQMGQEVILRCVPISNHLYFYWYRQILGQKVEFLVSFYNNEISEKSEIFDDQFSVERPDGSNFTLKIRSTKLEDSAMYFCASNVNQGGGNTEAFFGQGTRLTVV.

This chain joins TRBV6-5 and TRBJ2-7, with 11 bases lining up with TRBD2. The germline CDR1 and CDR2 sequences are MNHEY and SVGAGI. J lost 2 bases, V lost 6 bases, and 3 bases had no gene match. This CDR3 spans 14 amino acids. The DNA of the CDR3 is TGTGCCAGCAGAGTGACTAGCGGGACCTACGAGCAGTACTTC. Its protein is CASRVTSGTYEQYF.

The sample holds one count of this clone. V gene TRBV3-1 (or the pseudogene TRBV3-2) combines with J gene TRBJ2-5; D not resolved. V lost 0 bases and J 3 bases, leaving 8 bases between the germline ends. The length of the CDR3 is 14 residues. CDR1 is LGHDT and CDR2 is YNNKEL in the germline V gene (reference sequence). CDR3 residues: CASSQDLRKETQYF. The DNA for the CDR3 is TGTGCCAGCAGCCAAGATCTGCGAAAAGAGACCCAGTACTTC.

V is TRBV28 and J is TRBJ2-3; 7 positions match TRBD1. With 10 bases clipped from V and 7 bases from J, the junction kept 26 bases outside the gene matches. Germline V gene data show CDR1 as MDHEN and CDR2 as SYDVKM. The CDR3 runs 18 residues. CDR3 in DNA: TGTGCCACCTACAGGTTGGGACAGCTATCACGGGACCTAAATACGCAGTATTTT. Translated, it gives CATYRLGQLSRDLNTQYF.

This chain links TRBV5-4 with TRBJ1-1; no clear D. The CDR3 consists of 13 residues. Germline V gene sequence: CDR1 SGHNT, CDR2 YYREEE (reference sequence). V was pared by 0 bases and J by 8 bases, with 11 bases between. The CDR3 DNA follows: TGTGCCAGCAGCTTGGCCTTGGGAGGGGAAGCTTTCTTT. Residues: CASSLALGGEAFF.

The V gene is TRBV7-9, the J gene TRBJ1-3; 8 bases fit TRBD1. V lost 4 bases to trimming and J lost 5 bases; unmatched junction nucleotides: 7. The germline V gene encodes CDR1 SEHNR and CDR2 FQNEAQ (reference sequence). This CDR3 has 15 residues. The CDR3 bases are TGTGCCAGCAGCTACGGACAGGGCCAACGAAACACCATATATTTT. The encoded protein is CASSYGQGQRNTIYF.

This sequence joins TRBV2 and TRBJ2-1, with TRBD2 matching over 8 bases. The germline V gene encodes CDR1 SNHLY and CDR2 FYNNEI. CDR3 length: 15 amino acids. V lost 8 bases and J lost 9; bases outside the gene matches: 15. CDR3 in amino acids: CASGGPGTRMVEQFF. CDR3 nucleotides: TGTGCCAGCGGGGGACCCGGGACTAGAATGGTTGAGCAGTTCTTC.

This clone was seen only once. V usage is TRBV11-3 and J usage is TRBJ2-1, with 9 bases identical to TRBD1. Per the germline V gene, CDR1 is SGHNT and CDR2 is YENEEA. Trimming at V came to 5 bases and at J to 6 bases, leaving 8 bases not matched to a gene. The CDR3 is made up of 15 amino acids. The CDR3, as DNA: TGTGCCAGCAGCCCGGACAGGGGAGGAAGCAATGAGCAGTTCTTC. This encodes CASSPDRGGSNEQFF.

The gene calls are TRBV5-8 and TRBJ2-3; D may be TRBD2 (5 bases). Trimming left V 1 base short and J 10 bases short, with 7 bases between. The CDR3 has 11 residues. Germline V gene lookup returns CDR1 SGHTS and CDR2 YDEGEE. CDR3 protein: CASSLTRAQYF. The DNA for the CDR3 is TGTGCCAGCAGCTTGACTAGGGCGCAGTATTTT.

This clone showed up just once. The rearrangement uses TRBV5-1 and TRBJ1-1, with D hard to call. The germline V gene has CDR1 SGHRS and CDR2 YFSETQ. The V end was cut by 4 bases, the J end by 1 base, with 14 bases between. The CDR3 loop spans 15 amino acids. The CDR3 region is CASSTTPTRNTEAFF. The CDR3 nucleotides read TGCGCCAGCAGCACAACACCAACCAGGAACACTGAAGCTTTCTTT.

The chain uses TRBV4-1 and TRBJ2-1; 11 bases are a match to TRBD2. The V gene's germline CDR1 is MGHRA and CDR2 YSYEKL. Trimming at V came to 3 bases and at J to 7 bases, leaving 8 bases not matched to a gene. The CDR3 runs to 16 residues. This CDR3 is CASSHLLAGERNEQFF. CDR3 DNA sequence: TGCGCCAGCAGCCATTTACTAGCGGGAGAGCGAAATGAGCAGTTCTTC.

The chain joins TRBV6-2 or TRBV6-3 to TRBJ2-2; 14 nucleotides match TRBD2. This CDR3 has 16 residues. V gave up 4 bases and J gave up 7 bases; unmatched junction bases: 5. Germline V gene data show CDR1 as MNHEY and CDR2 as SVGEGT. The CDR3 sequence: CASSFGTSGSIGELFF. The CDR3 DNA reads as TGTGCCAGCAGTTTCGGGACTAGCGGGAGTATCGGGGAGCTGTTTTTT.

CDR3 loop: CATSRVGAGGNYGYTF. The CDR3 coding sequence is TGTGCCACCAGCAGAGTGGGAGCAGGGGGCAACTATGGCTACACCTTC. The chain couples TRBV15 to TRBJ1-2; 8 nucleotides line up with TRBD1. V was clipped by 1 base and J by 2 bases; unmatched bases: 6. The CDR3 totals 16 residues. CDR1 is LNHNV, CDR2 YYDKDF, per germline (reference sequence).

The DNA of the CDR3 is TGTGCCAGCAGTTACTCGATTGGGGGCGCTTTCTACGAGCAGTACTTC. Translating gives CASSYSIGGAFYEQYF. This rearrangement joins TRBV6-5 to TRBJ2-7, with D perhaps TRBD1 (6 bases). This CDR3 is 16 amino acids long. Trimming pared 0 bases from V and 3 bases from J, leaving 15 bases between. The germline V gene encodes CDR1 MNHEY and CDR2 SVGAGI.

This clone showed up just a few times. J is TRBJ1-6 and V is TRBV7-9; D is undetermined. V was cut by 3 bases and J by 8 bases, with 8 bases left in between. Germline-derived CDR1 and CDR2 are SEHNR and FQNEAQ (reference sequence). The CDR3 length is 13 residues. The CDR3 DNA follows: TGTGCCAGCAGCTTCTCACGAGATTCACCCCTCCACTTT. Its protein product is CASSFSRDSPLHF.

The rearrangement uses TRBV4-1 and TRBJ1-2; 7 nucleotides match TRBD1. CDR1 and CDR2 from the germline V gene are MGHRA and YSYEKL. V trimming: 1 base; J trimming: 7 bases; junction bases outside the gene matches: 12. The CDR3 is made up of 16 amino acids. The DNA of the CDR3 is TGCGCCAGCAGCCAAGGCGCACAGGGGAGACGAGCTGGCTACACCTTC. It yields the protein CASSQGAQGRRAGYTF.

The V and J genes are TRBV5-5 and TRBJ2-5; D perhaps matches TRBD2 (5 bases). The ends were cut back, 2 bases at V and 7 bases at J, with 18 bases in the middle. The germline CDR1 and CDR2 sequences are SGHKS and YYEKEE (reference sequence). The CDR3 covers 15 residues. The CDR3 nucleotides read TGTGCCAGCAGCTTAATCACCTCCCCCAGCGGGACCCAGTACTTC. The encoded protein is CASSLITSPSGTQYF. Complete variable domain (other parts from reference TRBV5-5 and TRBJ2-5): DAGVTQSPTHLIKTRGQQVTLRCSPISGHKSVSWYQQVLGQGPQFIFQYYEKEERGRGNFPDRFSARQFPNYSSELNVNALLLGDSALYLCASSLITSPSGTQYFGPGTRLLVL.

The V and J genes are TRBV6-5 and TRBJ1-2, with D unclear. Per germline, CDR1 MNHEY and CDR2 SVGAGI. The CDR3 consists of 14 residues. V was cut by 6 bases and J by 0 bases, with 11 bases left in between. Written as DNA, the CDR3 is TGTGCCAGCAGATCGTCAGGCACTAACTATGGCTACACCTTC. Translated, it gives CASRSSGTNYGYTF.

This clone was counted a few times. The V and J genes are TRBV27 and TRBJ1-5; a weak D match, TRBD1 (5 bases). The germline V gene encodes CDR1 MNHEY and CDR2 SMNVEV (reference sequence). V shed 5 bases and J shed 0 bases, with 14 bases lying between them. The CDR3 spans 16 residues. The CDR3 sequence: CASSNIDSNSNQPQHF. The CDR3 DNA is TGTGCCAGCAGTAACATAGACAGCAATAGCAATCAGCCCCAGCATTTT.